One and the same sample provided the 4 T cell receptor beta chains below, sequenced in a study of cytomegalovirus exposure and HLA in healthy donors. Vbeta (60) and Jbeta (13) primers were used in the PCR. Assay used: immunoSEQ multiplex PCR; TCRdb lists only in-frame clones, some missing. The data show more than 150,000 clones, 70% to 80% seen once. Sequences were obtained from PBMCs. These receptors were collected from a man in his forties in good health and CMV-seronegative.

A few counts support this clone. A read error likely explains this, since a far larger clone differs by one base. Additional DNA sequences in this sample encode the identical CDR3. The CDR3 DNA reads TGTGCCAGCAGCCTCGGACAGGGCGGAGATGGCTACACCTTC. Translation: CASSLGQGGDGYTF. This chain links TRBV7-6 with TRBJ1-2; 8 bases fit TRBD1. The V gene end was trimmed by 5 bases and the J gene end by 6 bases; junction bases not matched to a gene: 8. CDR3 size: 14 residues. Germline CDR1 is SGHVS and CDR2 is FNYEAQ. The full variable domain, its missing parts supplied by reference TRBV7-6 and TRBJ1-2, is GAGVSQSPRYKVTKRGQDVALRCDPISGHVSLYWYRQALGQGPEFLTYFNYEAQQDKSGLPNDRFSAERPEGSISTLTIQRTEQRDSAMYRCASSLGQGGDGYTFGSGTRLTVV.

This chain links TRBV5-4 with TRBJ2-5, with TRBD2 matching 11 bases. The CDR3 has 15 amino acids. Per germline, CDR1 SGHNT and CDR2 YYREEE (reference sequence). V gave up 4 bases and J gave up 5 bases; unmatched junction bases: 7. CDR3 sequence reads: CASSPTSGSEETQYF. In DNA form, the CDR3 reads TGTGCCAGCAGCCCCACTAGCGGGAGTGAGGAGACCCAGTACTTC.

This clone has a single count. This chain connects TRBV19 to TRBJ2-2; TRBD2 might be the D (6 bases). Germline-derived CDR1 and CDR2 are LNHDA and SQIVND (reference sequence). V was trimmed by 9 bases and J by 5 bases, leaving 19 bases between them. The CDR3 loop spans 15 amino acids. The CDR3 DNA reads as TGTGCCAGCAGAGGTGGAGGGTTAAGGACCGGGGAGCTGTTTTTT. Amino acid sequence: CASRGGGLRTGELFF.

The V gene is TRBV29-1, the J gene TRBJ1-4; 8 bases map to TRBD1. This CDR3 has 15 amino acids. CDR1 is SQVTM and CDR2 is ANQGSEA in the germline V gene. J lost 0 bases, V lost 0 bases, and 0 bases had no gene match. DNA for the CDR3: TGCAGCGTTGAAGAGGGACAGGCAACTAATGAAAAACTGTTTTTT. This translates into CSVEEGQATNEKLFF.